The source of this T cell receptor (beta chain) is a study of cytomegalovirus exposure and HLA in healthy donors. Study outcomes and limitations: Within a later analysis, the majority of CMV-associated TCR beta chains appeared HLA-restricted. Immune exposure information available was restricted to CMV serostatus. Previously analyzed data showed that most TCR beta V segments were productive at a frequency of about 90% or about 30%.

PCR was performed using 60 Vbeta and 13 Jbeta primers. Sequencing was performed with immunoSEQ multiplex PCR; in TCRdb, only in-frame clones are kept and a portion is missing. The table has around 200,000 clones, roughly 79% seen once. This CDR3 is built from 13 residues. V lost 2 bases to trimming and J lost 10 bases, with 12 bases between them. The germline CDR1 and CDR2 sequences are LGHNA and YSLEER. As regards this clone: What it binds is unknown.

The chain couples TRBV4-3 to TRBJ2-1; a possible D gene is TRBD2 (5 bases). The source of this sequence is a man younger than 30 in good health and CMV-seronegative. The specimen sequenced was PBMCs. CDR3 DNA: TGCGCCAGCAGCCAACTCAGCGGCCGAGAGCAGTTCTTC. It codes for CASSQLSGREQFF.